This T cell receptor beta chain emerged from a study of blood T cell repertoires in COVID-19. Sequenced by immunoSEQ multiplex PCR; TCRdb stores in-frame clones only, minus some. The data contain around 160,000 clones, about nine tenths of them singletons. Per germline, CDR1 SGHRS and CDR2 YFSETQ. Deletions cut 0 bases from V and 4 bases from J, with 19 bases between. CDR3 length: 17 amino acids. The TCR sequence derives from a woman aged 40 to 50 who had been exposed to COVID-19. The chain recombines TRBV5-1 with TRBJ1-2; no definite D call. The sequenced material came from PBMCs or T cells enriched from blood (not recorded which). In nucleotides, the CDR3 is TGCGCCAGCAGCTTGGGGCAAGTGCGTAGCTTTAGCTATGGCTACACCTTC. Its translation: CASSLGQVRSFSYGYTF.